The 3 T cell receptor beta chains below all came from one sample that was sequenced in a study of T cells in Graves' hyperthyroidism and ophthalmopathy. Amplified TCR beta CDR3 regions came from RNA transcripts. The primer set for the first-round RT-PCR of the TCR CDR3 was HTBI. TCRdb reprocessed the multiplex PCR reads with MiXCR, giving one entry per CDR3 protein. The table has around 100,000 distinct CDR3 sequences, over 45% seen once. The sequenced sample consisted of blood. All receptors come from a man aged 35-49 years with Graves' hyperthyroidism.

This clonotype was seen many times. The V gene is TRBV7-9, the J gene TRBJ1-1; no clear D. This CDR3 contains 12 residues. Trimming stripped 1 base from V and 8 bases from J, with 8 bases between. CDR1 SEHNR and CDR2 FQNEAQ come from the germline V gene (reference sequence). The DNA for the CDR3 is TGTGCCAGCAGCTTAGAGTGGGGAGAAGCTTTCTTT. Its protein product is CASSLEWGEAFF.

The sample holds many counts of this clonotype. This chain connects TRBV10-2 to TRBJ1-2; 8 positions match TRBD1. The CDR3 extends over 13 amino acids. Unmatched junction bases numbered 8, after V lost 6 bases and J lost 8 bases. CDR1 and CDR2 from the germline V gene are WSHSY and SAAADI. The chain's CDR3 is CASRIQGANGYTF. The CDR3 region has the DNA TGCGCCAGCAGAATCCAGGGGGCTAACGGCTACACCTTC.

This clonotype has a count of ten or more. The V call is TRBV6-5, the J call TRBJ2-7; the match to TRBD1 covers 10 bases. V lost 6 bases to trimming and J lost 4 bases; unmatched junction nucleotides: 9. In germline, CDR1 is MNHEY, CDR2 SVGAGI. This CDR3 region has 15 residues. As DNA, the CDR3 is TGTGCCAGCAGCCCCGGGACAGGGGTTGTTTACGAGCAGTACTTC. It codes for CASSPGTGVVYEQYF.